This T cell receptor (beta chain) stems from a study of blood T cell repertoires in COVID-19. Background on the study: Researchers got acute and convalescent COVID-19 samples from the United States, Italy and Spain. Sample material is recorded as cDNA or gDNA derived from T cells, B-cell-depleted T cells, or PBMCs.

In the authors' methods: Quantification of nucleated cells was approximated via reference gene primer amplification. Sequenced by immunoSEQ multiplex PCR; TCRdb stores in-frame clones only, minus some. V, J and clone size are taken as reported in that table, and D and trimming were inferred from the DNA itself. Counted here are under 55,000 clones, more than 90% occurring once; the ten biggest clones make up roughly 4%. Sequenced: peripheral blood. This TCR derives from a human donor in a cohort sampled during active COVID-19.

The CDR3 region is CASSPSIGLAGGGGRTGELFF. CDR3 in DNA: TGTGCCAGCAGCCCATCCATAGGACTAGCGGGAGGAGGGGGCCGTACCGGGGAGCTGTTTTTT. The rearrangement links TRBV27 to TRBJ2-2, with 14 bases fitting TRBD2. Germline trimming cut 6 bases from V and 5 bases from J; bases unmatched to any gene: 20. The CDR3 totals 21 residues. Germline V CDR1 and CDR2: MNHEY, SMNVEV (reference sequence).